The 19 T cell receptor beta chains listed next were all sequenced from one sample in a study of response to subunit inactivated influenza vaccine. A single record per CDR3 protein comes from TCRdb applying MiXCR to the RT-PCR reads. The repertoire holds approximately 530,000 distinct CDR3 sequences, with 7.2% as singletons. The sequencing here drew on PBMCs from blood, taken roughly 24 months after vaccination. The receptors come from a man aged 50 to 69 who received an inactivated influenza vaccine.

This clonotype was seen only a few times. The chain combines TRBV7-9 with TRBJ1-2, with D perhaps TRBD1 (5 bases). This CDR3 contains 13 residues. Trimming took 4 bases from V and 6 from J, leaving 12 bases between them. The germline CDR1 and CDR2 sequences are SEHNR and FQNEAQ (reference sequence). The CDR3, as DNA: TGTGCCAGCAGCTACACAGGAGGCGATGGCTACACCTTC. Translation: CASSYTGGDGYTF.

On this clonotype: Just one base apart from a much larger clone, this may be a read error. V is TRBV5-1 and J is TRBJ2-5, with 7 bases that match TRBD2. V shed 4 bases, J shed 9 bases, and the junction held 12 bases outside the gene matches. The V gene's germline CDR1 is SGHRS and CDR2 YFSETQ. This CDR3 is built from 14 residues. The CDR3 nucleotides read TGCGCCAGCAGCGAAGGACTAGTGGGACGGGCCCAGTACTTC. Its translation: CASSEGLVGRAQYF.

This clonotype was seen more than once but under ten times. V gene TRBV6-2 or TRBV6-3 combines with J gene TRBJ2-6; 12 bases are a match to TRBD1. Germline V gene data show CDR1 as MNHEY and CDR2 as SVGEGT. J gave up 3 bases and V 6 bases, and 6 bases lay outside the gene matches. The CDR3 spans 17 residues. The CDR3 bases are TGTGCCAGCAGCCCGGGACAGGGGGCTGGTGGGGCCAACGTCCTGACTTTC. It specifies CASSPGQGAGGANVLTF.

This chain uses TRBV5-1 with TRBJ1-1; 9 nucleotides line up with TRBD1. The CDR3 length is 15 residues. Germline V gives CDR1 SGHRS, CDR2 YFSETQ. Trimming took 5 bases from V and 0 from J; bases not matched to a gene: 5. This CDR3 is CASRDRGNMNTEAFF. The CDR3 coding sequence is TGCGCCAGCAGAGACAGGGGGAACATGAACACTGAAGCTTTCTTT.

The gene calls are TRBV12-3 or TRBV12-4 and TRBJ2-7; 8 bases agree with TRBD1. This CDR3 spans 13 amino acids. After removal of 5 bases from V and 4 bases from J, the junction contained 4 bases not matched to a gene. CDR3 sequence: CASSRQGMYEQYF. The CDR3 DNA reads TGTGCCAGCAGTAGACAGGGGATGTACGAGCAGTACTTC.

By sample share, this clonotype is medium-sized. This sequence joins TRBV20-1 and TRBJ1-5; TRBD1 might be the D (6 bases). The CDR3 covers 14 residues. Trimming left V 5 bases short and J 0 bases short, with 11 bases between. Germline CDR1 and CDR2: DFQATT and SNEGSKA (reference sequence). CDR3 loop: CSAETGYSNQPQHF. For the CDR3, the DNA is TGCAGTGCTGAGACAGGTTATAGCAATCAGCCCCAGCATTTT.

This clonotype was observed many times. The chain links TRBV25-1 to TRBJ2-3, with D perhaps matching TRBD1 (5 bases). V lost 3 bases, J lost 1 base, and 11 bases lay in between. This CDR3 is built from 15 residues. From germline, CDR1 is MGHDK and CDR2 SYGVNS. The CDR3 region is CASSDARAGTDTQYF. DNA of the CDR3: TGTGCCAGCAGTGACGCCAGGGCGGGCACAGATACGCAGTATTTT.

The gene calls are TRBV2 and TRBJ2-2; 14 bases match TRBD2. This CDR3 contains 17 residues. Germline CDR1 SNHLY, CDR2 FYNNEI. Trimming removed 5 bases from V and 6 bases from J; junction bases left unmatched: 8. CDR3 sequence (DNA): TGTGCCAGCAGTCTCAGAGGACTAGCGGGAGGAGCCGGGGAGCTGTTTTTT. This sequence encodes CASSLRGLAGGAGELFF. Based on the CDR3 plus reference TRBV2 and TRBJ2-2, the full variable domain is EPEVTQTPSHQVTQMGQEVILRCVPISNHLYFYWYRQILGQKVEFLVSFYNNEISEKSEIFDDQFSVERPDGSNFTLKIRSTKLEDSAMYFCASSLRGLAGGAGELFFGEGSRLTVL.

The chain links TRBV5-5 to TRBJ2-1; a possible D gene is TRBD1 (5 bases). Germline V CDR1 and CDR2: SGHKS, YYEKEE (reference sequence). Between the trimmed V and J ends, which lost 0 bases and 9 bases, there was a span of 10 bases. The CDR3 covers 13 residues. CDR3 loop: CASSLGGQGEQFF. The CDR3 bases are TGTGCCAGCAGCTTGGGGGGCCAGGGTGAGCAGTTCTTC.

There are a few counts of this clonotype. V and J are TRBV27 and TRBJ2-1; 7 bases match TRBD2. Germline V gene lookup returns CDR1 MNHEY and CDR2 SMNVEV (reference sequence). J lost 0 bases, V lost 3 bases, and 11 bases had no gene match. The CDR3 spans 18 residues. The CDR3 sequence: CASSFRGVAGSSYNEQFF. The DNA of the CDR3 is TGTGCCAGCAGTTTTCGGGGGGTGGCAGGCAGCTCCTACAATGAGCAGTTCTTC.

This clonotype has just a few counts. The gene calls are TRBV27 and TRBJ1-1, with D perhaps matching TRBD1 (6 bases). Germline CDR1 and CDR2: MNHEY and SMNVEV (reference sequence). The CDR3 consists of 17 residues. The ends were cut back, 6 bases at V and 5 bases at J, with 25 bases in the middle. CDR3 sequence reads: CASRSRPRGSVGTEAFF. The CDR3, as DNA: TGTGCCAGCAGATCGAGGCCTAGGGGGTCTGTGGGAACTGAAGCTTTCTTT.

The chain joins TRBV27 to TRBJ2-1, with 9 bases fitting TRBD1. CDR3 length equals 15 residues. With 5 bases clipped from V and 3 bases from J, the junction kept 5 bases outside the gene matches. Germline CDR1 MNHEY, CDR2 SMNVEV (reference sequence). Here the CDR3 DNA reads TGTGCCAGCAGTAGGACAGGGGACCTCTACAATGAGCAGTTCTTC. Translated, it gives CASSRTGDLYNEQFF.

The chain uses TRBV27 and TRBJ1-1, with TRBD1 identical over 8 bases. This CDR3 has 15 residues. With 6 bases clipped from V and 4 bases from J, the junction kept 10 bases outside the gene matches. In germline, CDR1 is MNHEY, CDR2 SMNVEV (reference sequence). The CDR3 DNA is TGTGCCAGCAGCCCCTCCACAGGGGGGTCCACTGAAGCTTTCTTT. As protein: CASSPSTGGSTEAFF.

This clonotype occurred many times. The chain links TRBV7-9 to TRBJ2-7, with 7 bases fitting TRBD1. The CDR3 extends over 14 amino acids. Germline V gene lookup returns CDR1 SEHNR and CDR2 FQNEAQ (reference sequence). Trimming at V came to 5 bases and at J to 6 bases, leaving 10 bases not matched to a gene. The CDR3 nucleotides are TGTGCCAGCAGCCCACCCGGGACAGAAGGCGAGCAGTACTTC. Amino acid sequence: CASSPPGTEGEQYF.

This clonotype was counted between two and nine times. The J gene is TRBJ2-7, the V gene TRBV27, with 7 bases that match TRBD1. This CDR3 is built from 13 residues. V gave up 0 bases and J gave up 10 bases; unmatched junction bases: 6. Per the germline V gene, CDR1 is MNHEY and CDR2 is SMNVEV (reference sequence). DNA of the CDR3: TGTGCCAGCAGTTTATCCCAGGGGACAGATCAGTACTTC. Amino acids: CASSLSQGTDQYF.

This clonotype was counted a few times. J is TRBJ2-5 and V is TRBV4-3; D is unclear. Germline CDR1 reads LGHNA; CDR2 reads YSLEER. The CDR3 length is 16 residues. Between the trimmed V and J ends, which lost 0 bases and 1 base, there was a span of 12 bases. The CDR3 here is CASSQDSPGAQETQYF. As DNA, the CDR3 is TGCGCCAGCAGCCAAGATTCCCCGGGTGCCCAAGAGACCCAGTACTTC.

This clonotype was counted a few times. This chain uses TRBV6-2 or TRBV6-3 with TRBJ2-7; D unclear. Germline lookup yields CDR1 MNHEY and CDR2 SVGEGT. Trimming stripped 5 bases from V and 0 bases from J, with 17 bases between. The length of the CDR3 is 16 residues. The CDR3 nucleotides read TGTGCCAGCAGTCAACCGCTATGGACGGGCTCCTACGAGCAGTACTTC. Amino acids: CASSQPLWTGSYEQYF.

This clonotype was recorded a few times. This chain connects TRBV24-1 to TRBJ2-2, with TRBD2 as a possible D gene (5 bases). Germline lookup yields CDR1 KGHDR and CDR2 SFDVKD. The V gene lost 2 bases and the J gene lost 4 bases, with 13 bases spanning the gap. The CDR3 contains 16 residues. CDR3: CATSDSAGLGTGELFF. CDR3 DNA: TGTGCCACCAGTGATTCGGCGGGCCTTGGCACCGGGGAGCTGTTTTTT.

The V gene is TRBV29-1, the J gene TRBJ2-2, with 11 positions matching TRBD2. J was trimmed by 2 bases and V by 3 bases; bases with no gene match: 5. The CDR3 has 16 amino acids. Germline CDR1 and CDR2: SQVTM and ANQGSEA. CDR3 residues: CSVETRLAGNTGELFF. The CDR3 bases are TGCAGCGTTGAGACCAGACTAGCGGGAAACACCGGGGAGCTGTTTTTT.